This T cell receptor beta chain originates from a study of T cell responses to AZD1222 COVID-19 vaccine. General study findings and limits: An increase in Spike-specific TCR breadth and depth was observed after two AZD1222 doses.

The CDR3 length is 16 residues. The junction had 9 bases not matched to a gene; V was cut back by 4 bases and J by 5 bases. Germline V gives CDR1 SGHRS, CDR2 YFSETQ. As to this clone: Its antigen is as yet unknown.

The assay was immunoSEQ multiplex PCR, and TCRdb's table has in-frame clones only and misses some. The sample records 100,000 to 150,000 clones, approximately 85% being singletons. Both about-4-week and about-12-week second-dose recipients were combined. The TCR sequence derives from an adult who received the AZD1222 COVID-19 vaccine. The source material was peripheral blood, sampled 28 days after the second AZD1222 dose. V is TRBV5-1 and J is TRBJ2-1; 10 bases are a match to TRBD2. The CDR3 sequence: CASSPESGGGNNEQFF. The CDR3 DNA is TGCGCCAGCAGCCCCGAGAGCGGGGGGGGAAACAATGAGCAGTTCTTC.